This TCR beta chain was sequenced in a study of cytomegalovirus exposure and HLA in healthy donors. Overall study results and limits: In a later analysis, specific HLA alleles were associated with about 18,000 TCR beta sequences at a 0.05 false discovery rate. The study put about 180 TCR beta chains on its list as cytomegalovirus-associated. Based on reports, TCR beta sequences accurately predicted HLA-A and HLA-B alleles for most subjects.

Remarks on this clone: Its target is not known.

The trim removed 1 base at V and 8 bases at J, leaving 10 bases unmatched. The CDR3 contains 15 residues. The germline gives CDR1 LGHNA, CDR2 YSLEER. The PCR ran on 60 Vbeta and 13 Jbeta primers. Profiling relied on immunoSEQ multiplex PCR, and the TCRdb table lists in-frame clones only, not all of them. The sample carries around 190,000 clones, less than 80% recorded once. The specimen was PBMCs. The TCR was taken from a woman aged 25 to 45 in good health and CMV-seropositive. The genes are TRBV4-3 and TRBJ1-2; 7 bases fit TRBD1. CDR3 nucleotide sequence: TGCGCCAGCAGCCAAGTAGGGGGCCCAGCGCGCGGCTACACCTTC. It codes for CASSQVGGPARGYTF.